The 28 T cell receptor beta chains below were found in one sample sequenced in a study of T cells in tumors after PD-1 blockade. The data were produced by immunoSEQ multiplex PCR, yet TCRdb's version contains in-frame clones alone and is incomplete. This table holds some 24,000 clones, 82% found once. The starting material was PBMCs, obtained after anti-PD-1 treatment. These receptors came from a human donor with basal cell carcinoma.

The V call is TRBV5-6, the J call TRBJ1-1; D ambiguous. CDR1 SGHDT and CDR2 YYEEEE come from the germline V gene. This CDR3 contains 11 residues. V shed 0 bases and J shed 8 bases, with 5 bases lying between them. CDR3: CASSLVTEAFF. The CDR3 DNA reads as TGTGCCAGCAGCTTGGTAACAGAAGCTTTCTTT.

The rearrangement links TRBV29-1 to TRBJ2-3; D not certain. The length of the CDR3 is 12 residues. The germline V gene encodes CDR1 SQVTM and CDR2 ANQGSEA. The CDR3 spells CTVDLATDTQYF. The CDR3 region has the DNA TGCACCGTGGACCTCGCTACAGATACGCAGTATTTT.

The chain couples TRBV12-5 to TRBJ1-4, with no clear D. The V gene's germline CDR1 is LGHNT and CDR2 FRNRAP. The CDR3 sequence is 13 residues long. The V end lost 1 base, the J end lost 10 bases, and 10 bases lay between the germline ends. The CDR3 spells CASGLDPGVKLFF. In DNA, the CDR3 is TGTGCTAGTGGTTTGGACCCCGGTGTAAAACTGTTTTTT. Full variable domain (outside the CDR3, taken from reference TRBV12-5 and TRBJ1-4): DARVTQTPRHKVTEMGQEVTMRCQPILGHNTVFWYRQTMMQGLELLAYFRNRAPLDDSGMPKDRFSAEMPDATLATLKIQPSEPRDSAVYFCASGLDPGVKLFFGSGTQLSVL.

The chain has TRBV6-5 and TRBJ1-2; tentatively, D is TRBD1 (6 bases). CDR1 is MNHEY and CDR2 is SVGAGI in the germline V gene. V was clipped by 7 bases and J by 6 bases, with 12 bases between them. There are 12 residues in the CDR3. The CDR3 DNA sequence: TGTGCCAGCAAAGGCCAGGGGAATGGCTACACCTTC. It codes for CASKGQGNGYTF.

The V and J genes are TRBV2 and TRBJ1-4; D gene ambiguous. Germline CDR1 is SNHLY and CDR2 is FYNNEI. Between the trimmed V and J ends, which lost 6 bases and 7 bases, there was a span of 6 bases. The CDR3 has 11 amino acids. CDR3 amino acids: CASSRVEKLFF. The CDR3 nucleotides are TGTGCCAGCAGCCGGGTTGAAAAACTGTTTTTT.

The rearrangement links TRBV18 to TRBJ1-1; maybe TRBD1 (5 bases). CDR1 and CDR2 (germline): KGHSH, LQKENI. The CDR3 contains 14 residues. V lost 1 base and J lost 1, with 7 bases in between. The CDR3 DNA sequence: TGTGCCAGCTCACCACAGGGGACGAACACTGAAGCTTTCTTT. It yields the protein CASSPQGTNTEAFF.

The V call is TRBV3-1 (or the pseudogene TRBV3-2), the J call TRBJ2-7; D unclear. Deletions cut 5 bases from V and 2 bases from J, with 13 bases between. CDR1 is LGHDT and CDR2 is YNNKEL in the germline V gene (reference sequence). The CDR3 length is 14 residues. CDR3 amino acids: CASSRASPTYEQYF. CDR3 bases: TGTGCCAGCAGCAGGGCCTCTCCGACCTACGAGCAGTACTTC.

V gene TRBV6-6 combines with J gene TRBJ2-7, with 7 bases that match TRBD1. V shed 10 bases, J shed 3 bases, and the junction held 3 bases outside the gene matches. Germline lookup yields CDR1 MNHNY and CDR2 SVGAGI (reference sequence). This CDR3 has 11 residues. The CDR3 region is CATTGHYEQYF. The CDR3 nucleotides read TGTGCCACGACAGGGCACTACGAGCAGTACTTC.

The J gene is TRBJ2-2, the V gene TRBV5-1; tentative D call: TRBD1 (5 bases). Germline V gene data show CDR1 as SGHRS and CDR2 as YFSETQ. The CDR3 runs 13 residues. Trimming took off 3 bases at V and 5 bases at J, with 8 bases between the two ends. CDR3 protein: CASSSQGTGELFF. In nucleotides, the CDR3 is TGCGCCAGCAGCTCCCAGGGAACCGGGGAGCTGTTTTTT. The full variable domain, its missing parts supplied by reference TRBV5-1 and TRBJ2-2, is KAGVTQTPRYLIKTRGQQVTLSCSPISGHRSVSWYQQTPGQGLQFLFEYFSETQRNKGNFPGRFSGRQFSNSRSEMNVSTLELGDSALYLCASSSQGTGELFFGEGSRLTVL.

This clone has just one count. This rearrangement joins TRBV9 to TRBJ2-2, with TRBD2 identical over 10 bases. This CDR3 has 17 residues. Germline V gene sequence: CDR1 SGDLS, CDR2 YYNGEE. After removal of 0 bases from V and 5 bases from J, the junction contained 7 bases not matched to a gene. The CDR3 DNA reads TGTGCCAGCAGCGTAGATAGCGGGGGGCGTAAAACCGGGGAGCTGTTTTTT. This translates into CASSVDSGGRKTGELFF. The entire variable domain, with the rest obtained from reference TRBV9 and TRBJ2-2, is as follows: DSGVTQTPKHLITATGQRVTLRCSPRSGDLSVYWYQQSLDQGLQFLIQYYNGEERAKGNILERFSAQQFPDLHSELNLSSLELGDSALYFCASSVDSGGRKTGELFFGEGSRLTVL.

This clone has just a few counts. This chain uses TRBV21-1 with TRBJ2-1; TRBD1, as called in the table, went unchecked against the DNA. TRBV21-1 constitutes a pseudogene. CDR3 length: 15 amino acids. In DNA, the CDR3 is TGTGCCAGCAGCGACCGGGACAGGGTGCTTAATGAGCAGTTCTTC. Translated: CASSDRDRVLNEQFF.

This chain links TRBV20-1 with TRBJ2-7; D is unresolved. Germline V lookup: CDR1 DFQATT, CDR2 SNEGSKA (reference sequence). This CDR3 contains 11 residues. Trimming shortened V by 0 bases and J by 6 bases, and 6 bases separated the two germline ends. CDR3 in DNA: TGCAGTGCTAGAGATCCCCCCGAGCAGTACTTC. Its protein product is CSARDPPEQYF.

The chain carries TRBV13 and TRBJ1-4, with 11 bases aligning to TRBD1. The V and J ends lost 4 bases and 6 bases, in that order; junction bases with no gene match: 7. The germline CDR1 and CDR2 sequences are PRHDT and FYEKMQ (reference sequence). The CDR3 totals 16 residues. The CDR3 coding sequence is TGTGCCAGCAGCTCGGACAGGGGGCTTGGGGATGAAAAACTGTTTTTT. Translated: CASSSDRGLGDEKLFF.

V is TRBV15 and J is TRBJ1-4, with D uncertain. The V gene lost 2 bases and the J gene lost 0 bases, with 16 bases spanning the gap. The CDR3 loop spans 18 amino acids. Germline CDR1 LNHNV, CDR2 YYDKDF (reference sequence). The CDR3 reads CATSRSKDGSATNEKLFF. The CDR3 region has the DNA TGTGCCACCAGCAGATCTAAGGACGGGTCTGCAACTAATGAAAAACTGTTTTTT. Looking up the rest from reference TRBV15 and TRBJ1-4 gives the full variable domain: DAMVIQNPRYQVTQFGKPVTLSCSQTLNHNVMYWYQQKSSQAPKLLFHYYDKDFNNEADTPDNFQSRRPNTSFCFLDIRSPGLGDTAMYLCATSRSKDGSATNEKLFFGSGTQLSVL.

This chain joins TRBV27 and TRBJ1-2; TRBD1 matches at 7 bases. Germline values: CDR1 MNHEY, CDR2 SMNVEV (reference sequence). The CDR3 sequence is 13 residues long. V trimming: 6 bases; J trimming: 7 bases; junction bases outside the gene matches: 8. CDR3 bases: TGTGCCAGCAGCTATGGGGACAGCACTGGCTACACCTTC. Translating it yields CASSYGDSTGYTF.

CDR3 in amino acids: CASSPLGTGYNEQFF. Here the CDR3 DNA reads TGTGCCAGCAGCCCCCTGGGGACAGGTTATAATGAGCAGTTCTTC. The chain uses TRBV14 and TRBJ2-1, with 8 nucleotides matching TRBD1. Germline V gene lookup returns CDR1 SGHDN and CDR2 FVKESK. CDR3 length: 15 amino acids. J gave up 7 bases and V 4 bases, and 9 bases lay outside the gene matches.

The chain links TRBV7-9 to TRBJ2-7; 8 bases map to TRBD2. Germline CDR1 SEHNR, CDR2 FQNEAQ (reference sequence). The CDR3 is 15 residues long. V was pared by 3 bases and J by 5 bases, with 9 bases of the junction left unmatched. The CDR3: CASSFTGGFRNEQYF. Written as DNA, the CDR3 is TGTGCCAGCAGCTTTACGGGGGGGTTCAGGAACGAGCAGTACTTC.

V is TRBV5-6 and J is TRBJ2-2, with D maybe TRBD1 (5 bases). V was clipped by 2 bases and J by 7 bases, with 12 bases between them. Germline values: CDR1 SGHDT, CDR2 YYEEEE. The CDR3 runs to 14 residues. Here the CDR3 DNA reads TGTGCCAGCAGCTTCTATGGGGCCGACGGGGAGCTGTTTTTT. As protein: CASSFYGADGELFF.

Concerning this clone itself: Germline and junction disagree at one end, which may indicate a read error. This sequence joins TRBV5-6 and TRBJ2-3, with D possibly TRBD1 on 6 matching bases. From germline, CDR1 is SGHDT and CDR2 YYEEEE. The CDR3 covers 17 residues. The CDR3 region is CASILGAGGFSTDTQYF. The CDR3 DNA reads TGTGCCAGCATCTTGGGGGCTGGGGGATTTAGCACAGATACGCAGTATTTT.

CDR3 region: CASSPVDRNTGELFF. CDR3 DNA sequence: TGTGCCAGCAGCCCCGTGGACAGGAACACCGGGGAGCTGTTTTTT. This chain connects TRBV9 to TRBJ2-2; D possibly corresponds to TRBD1 (6 bases). Germline-derived CDR1 and CDR2 are SGDLS and YYNGEE. Trimming stripped 4 bases from V and 1 base from J, with 11 bases between. The CDR3 has 15 residues. Full variable domain (outside the CDR3, taken from reference TRBV9 and TRBJ2-2): DSGVTQTPKHLITATGQRVTLRCSPRSGDLSVYWYQQSLDQGLQFLIQYYNGEERAKGNILERFSAQQFPDLHSELNLSSLELGDSALYFCASSPVDRNTGELFFGEGSRLTVL.

This rearrangement joins TRBV19 to TRBJ2-5; either TRBD1 or TRBD2 may supply D (5 bases each). The CDR3 runs 13 residues. The germline V and J ends were trimmed by 7 bases and 3 bases, with 12 bases remaining between them. The germline gives CDR1 LNHDA, CDR2 SQIVND (reference sequence). The CDR3 DNA reads TGTGCCAGTAAAGAGGGGTGGGAAGAGACCCAGTACTTC. It specifies CASKEGWEETQYF. The whole variable domain, filled in from reference TRBV19 and TRBJ2-5, reads DGGITQSPKYLFRKEGQNVTLSCEQNLNHDAMYWYRQDPGQGLRLIYYSQIVNDFQKGDIAEGYSVSREKKESFPLTVTSAQKNPTAFYLCASKEGWEETQYFGPGTRLLVL.

This chain links TRBV30 with TRBJ1-2; D is perhaps TRBD1 (5 bases). The germline V and J ends were trimmed by 0 bases and 8 bases, with 16 bases remaining between them. CDR3 size: 14 residues. The germline V gene encodes CDR1 GTSNPN and CDR2 SVGIG (reference sequence). The CDR3 loop reads CAWSVLQGKSGYTF. The CDR3 coding sequence is TGTGCCTGGAGTGTACTTCAGGGAAAAAGCGGCTACACCTTC.

The chain is built from TRBV5-1 and TRBJ2-2; 7 positions match TRBD2. This CDR3 has 15 residues. The germline gives CDR1 SGHRS, CDR2 YFSETQ. The junction had 4 bases not matched to a gene; V was cut back by 4 bases and J by 1 base. CDR3 residues: CASSRTSGNTGELFF. The DNA of the CDR3 is TGCGCCAGCAGCCGGACTAGTGGGAACACCGGGGAGCTGTTTTTT.

This clone appeared a few times. Here the CDR3 DNA reads TGTGCCAGCAGCCCAACAGGGGTGCGGACTGAAGCTTTCTTT. It specifies CASSPTGVRTEAFF. The rearrangement joins TRBV16 to TRBJ1-1, with 7 bases that match TRBD1. V was clipped by 4 bases and J by 5 bases; unmatched bases: 7. The CDR3 is 14 amino acids. Germline V gene data show CDR1 as KGHSY and CDR2 as FQNENV. The full variable domain, in which reference TRBV16 and TRBJ1-1 provide the parts outside the CDR3, is GEEVAQTPKHLVRGEGQKAKLYCAPIKGHSYVFWYQQVLKNEFKFLISFQNENVFDETGMPKERFSAKCLPNSPCSLEIQATKLEDSAVYFCASSPTGVRTEAFFGQGTRLTVV.

CDR3: CASTRLVGTGFAEQYF. DNA of the CDR3: TGTGCCAGCACCCGATTGGTGGGGACAGGGTTCGCCGAGCAGTACTTC. This chain joins TRBV5-5 and TRBJ2-7; 9 nucleotides align to TRBD1. Germline V lookup: CDR1 SGHKS, CDR2 YYEKEE (reference sequence). V was pared by 6 bases and J by 6 bases, with 16 bases of the junction left unmatched. CDR3 size: 16 residues.

The chain carries TRBV6-5 and TRBJ2-2, with unresolved D. V was cut by 2 bases and J by 3 bases, with 4 bases left in between. From germline, CDR1 is MNHEY and CDR2 SVGAGI. The CDR3 is made up of 13 amino acids. The CDR3 loop is CASSYQDTGELFF. DNA for the CDR3: TGTGCCAGCAGTTACCAGGACACCGGGGAGCTGTTTTTT.

V is TRBV14 and J is TRBJ2-3; 7 nucleotides align to TRBD1. CDR3 length: 16 residues. Trimming took 3 bases from V and 0 from J; bases not matched to a gene: 6. Germline assignment: CDR1 SGHDN and CDR2 FVKESK. For the CDR3, the DNA is TGTGCCAGCAGCCAGGCCGGGACAGCCAGCACAGATACGCAGTATTTT. Protein product: CASSQAGTASTDTQYF.

The chain combines TRBV10-2 with TRBJ2-6; TRBD1 is a possible D gene (5 bases). V gave up 10 bases and J gave up 4 bases, with 14 bases separating them. This CDR3 has 14 amino acids. Germline assignment: CDR1 WSHSY and CDR2 SAAADI. The CDR3 DNA sequence: TGCGCCACCCCCAGGGCCGCCGGGGCCAACGTCCTGACTTTC. It specifies CATPRAAGANVLTF.